This T cell receptor (beta chain) was obtained from a study of blood T cell repertoires in COVID-19. On the study more broadly: Sources were T cells, B-cell-depleted T cells, or PBMCs; the material itself was cDNA or gDNA.

Authors' analysis steps: Estimation of nucleated cell counts was performed using reference gene primer amplification. Libraries were prepared by immunoSEQ multiplex PCR; TCRdb keeps only in-frame clonotypes and omits some of them. That table gives V, J and clone size, and the DNA gave D and trimming. The sample carries approximately 260,000 clones, more than 80% recorded once. Germline CDR1 is LNHDA and CDR2 is SQIVND (reference sequence). This CDR3 spans 16 amino acids. V was trimmed by 7 bases and J by 6 bases, leaving 22 bases between them. This sequence joins TRBV19 and TRBJ1-5; a possible D gene is TRBD1 (5 bases). Sequenced sample: peripheral blood. The receptor comes from a woman aged 40 to 55 with acute or convalescent COVID-19. The CDR3 sequence is CASNGPRGLPGQPQHF. The CDR3, as DNA: TGTGCCAGTAACGGACCGAGGGGACTGCCAGGTCAGCCCCAGCATTTT. The entire variable domain, with the rest obtained from reference TRBV19 and TRBJ1-5, is as follows: DGGITQSPKYLFRKEGQNVTLSCEQNLNHDAMYWYRQDPGQGLRLIYYSQIVNDFQKGDIAEGYSVSREKKESFPLTVTSAQKNPTAFYLCASNGPRGLPGQPQHFGDGTRLSIL.